This T cell receptor (beta chain) was identified in a study of siplizumab effects on memory and regulatory T cells. Overall study findings and caveats: Roughly 75-95% of proliferating CD4+ or CD8+ clones lacked an assignable naive or memory phenotype. Naive T cells appeared more diverse than memory cells and seemed to be major alloresponse contributors. Proliferating Tregs taken from siplizumab cultures were not shown to have a confirmed suppressive function.

A remark on this clone: The antigen is not known.

The repertoire was sequenced with immunoSEQ multiplex PCR; TCRdb's copy has only in-frame clones and lacks some. The sample consists of more than 95,000 clones, about 93% of them appearing once. This CDR3 is built from 14 residues. From germline, CDR1 is SGHNT and CDR2 YENEEA. Trimming removed 5 bases at V and 4 bases at J, with 14 bases between. The rearrangement links TRBV11-3 to TRBJ1-1, with D perhaps TRBD1 (5 bases). This TCR was sampled from a human donor in good health. Sequencing input: CD4+ T cells sorted from blood. CDR3 in amino acids: CASSQSGAGTEAFF. DNA of the CDR3: TGTGCCAGCAGCCAGAGCGGGGCCGGCACTGAAGCTTTCTTT. Variable domain in full (rest from reference TRBV11-3 and TRBJ1-1): EAGVVQSPRYKIIEKKQPVAFWCNPISGHNTLYWYLQNLGQGPELLIRYENEEAVDDSQLPKDRFSAERLKGVDSTLKIQPAELGDSAVYLCASSQSGAGTEAFFGQGTRLTVV.